Listed below are T cell receptor beta chains from one sample, sequenced in a study of CD8 T cells in ankylosing spondylitis. TCRdb reanalysed the 5' RACE reads using MiXCR and keeps one entry per CDR3 protein. The table has tens of thousands of distinct CDR3 sequences, under 3% seen once; the top ten hold 7% to 8%. The sequencing sample was made of blood, either unsorted or a sorted T cell fraction (not recorded which). All receptors derive from a female donor with ankylosing spondylitis or in good health (not recorded which). Both conserved end residues are part of each CDR3. The D gene is left open where the match is weak. The size of a clone is reported for some rows only, either as once, few or many, or as a class for expanded clones.

cdr3_aa: CASSADRTTEAFF
cdr3_nt: TGTGCCAGCAGCGCGGACAGAACCACTGAAGCTTTCTTT
v_call: TRBV9
clone_size: many
j_call: TRBJ1-1
d_call: NA

cdr3_aa: CASSVRGGGNTEAFF
cdr3_nt: TGTGCCAGCAGCGTCAGGGGAGGTGGGAACACTGAAGCTTTCTTT
v_call: TRBV9
clone_size: many
j_call: TRBJ1-1
d_call: NA

cdr3_aa: CASRPTGEGQGYTF
cdr3_nt: TGTGCCAGCAGGCCCACAGGGGAGGGGCAGGGCTACACCTTC
v_call: TRBV12-3/TRBV12-4
clone_size: many
j_call: TRBJ1-2
d_call: TRBD1

cdr3_aa: CASSAQGGQPQHF
cdr3_nt: TGTGCCAGCAGCGCCCAGGGTGGCCAGCCCCAGCATTTT
v_call: TRBV9
clone_size: NA
j_call: TRBJ1-5
d_call: NA

cdr3_aa: CASSPDRGGYNEQFF
cdr3_nt: TGTGCCAGCAGCCCCGACAGGGGTGGATACAATGAGCAGTTCTTC
v_call: TRBV9
clone_size: many
j_call: TRBJ2-1
d_call: TRBD1

cdr3_aa: CATGTSGGPGDTQYF
cdr3_nt: TGTGCCACCGGGACTAGCGGGGGGCCGGGAGATACGCAGTATTTT
v_call: TRBV9
clone_size: many
j_call: TRBJ2-3
d_call: TRBD2

cdr3_aa: CASSVQGATTGELFF
cdr3_nt: TGTGCCAGCAGCGTGCAGGGGGCGACCACCGGGGAGCTGTTTTTT
v_call: TRBV9
clone_size: many
j_call: TRBJ2-2
d_call: TRBD1

cdr3_aa: CASSPRSIGETQYF
cdr3_nt: TGTGCCAGCAGCCCGCGGAGCATTGGAGAGACCCAGTACTTC
v_call: TRBV9
clone_size: many
j_call: TRBJ2-5
d_call: NA

cdr3_aa: CASSPSGRAGELFF
cdr3_nt: TGTGCCAGCAGCCCGTCGGGTCGGGCCGGGGAGCTGTTTTTT
v_call: TRBV9
clone_size: many
j_call: TRBJ2-2
d_call: NA

cdr3_aa: CASSVGQGQNREKLFF
cdr3_nt: TGTGCCAGCAGCGTAGGACAGGGCCAGAATAGGGAGAAACTGTTTTTT
v_call: TRBV9
clone_size: many
j_call: TRBJ1-4
d_call: TRBD1

cdr3_aa: CASSVEAGGFETQYF
cdr3_nt: TGTGCCAGCAGCGTGGAGGCGGGAGGGTTTGAGACCCAGTACTTC
v_call: TRBV9
clone_size: many
j_call: TRBJ2-5
d_call: TRBD2

cdr3_aa: CASSARGGGTGELFF
cdr3_nt: TGTGCCAGCAGCGCCCGAGGAGGGGGCACCGGGGAGCTGTTTTTT
v_call: TRBV9
clone_size: NA
j_call: TRBJ2-2
d_call: NA

cdr3_aa: CASSVSLSGSGSYEQYF
cdr3_nt: TGTGCCAGCAGCGTAAGCCTTAGCGGGAGTGGCTCCTACGAGCAGTACTTC
v_call: TRBV9
clone_size: many
j_call: TRBJ2-7
d_call: TRBD2

cdr3_aa: CASSTGTGSGQPQHF
cdr3_nt: TGTGCCAGCAGCACTGGGACAGGGAGCGGTCAGCCCCAGCATTTT
v_call: TRBV9
clone_size: many
j_call: TRBJ1-5
d_call: TRBD1

cdr3_aa: CASSVAPGTNYGYTF
cdr3_nt: TGTGCCAGCAGCGTAGCCCCAGGCACTAACTATGGCTACACCTTC
v_call: TRBV9
clone_size: many
j_call: TRBJ1-2
d_call: NA

cdr3_aa: CASSRTSGAYEQYF
cdr3_nt: TGTGCCAGCAGCCGGACTAGCGGGGCTTACGAGCAGTACTTC
v_call: TRBV9
clone_size: many
j_call: TRBJ2-7
d_call: TRBD2

cdr3_aa: CASSDQGVGNTIYF
cdr3_nt: TGTGCCAGCAGCGACCAGGGGGTAGGAAACACCATATATTTT
v_call: TRBV9
clone_size: many
j_call: TRBJ1-3
d_call: TRBD1

cdr3_aa: CASSVDGTSGRPEYF
cdr3_nt: TGTGCCAGCAGCGTAGACGGGACTAGCGGGAGGCCCGAGTATTTT
v_call: TRBV9
clone_size: many
j_call: TRBJ2-3
d_call: TRBD2

cdr3_aa: CASSGQTGPYEQYF
cdr3_nt: TGTGCCAGCAGCGGGCAGACAGGACCCTACGAGCAGTACTTC
v_call: TRBV9
clone_size: many
j_call: TRBJ2-7
d_call: NA

cdr3_aa: CASSVDGTSTDTQYF
cdr3_nt: TGTGCCAGCAGCGTAGACGGGACTAGCACAGATACGCAGTATTTT
v_call: TRBV9
clone_size: many
j_call: TRBJ2-3
d_call: NA

cdr3_aa: CASSKLTISEGEQYF
cdr3_nt: TGTGCCAGCAGCAAATTGACTATTTCGGAGGGCGAGCAGTACTTC
v_call: TRBV9
clone_size: many
j_call: TRBJ2-7
d_call: NA

cdr3_aa: CASSAPGTEIIRSYEQYF
cdr3_nt: TGTGCCAGCAGCGCCCCCGGGACAGAAATTATTAGGTCCTACGAGCAGTACTTC
v_call: TRBV9
clone_size: many
j_call: TRBJ2-7
d_call: TRBD1

cdr3_aa: CASSVVGTEAFF
cdr3_nt: TGTGCCAGCAGCGTAGTGGGGACTGAAGCTTTCTTT
v_call: TRBV9
clone_size: many
j_call: TRBJ1-1
d_call: NA

cdr3_aa: CASSVAPDRATNGYTF
cdr3_nt: TGTGCCAGCAGCGTAGCCCCGGACAGGGCAACTAATGGCTACACCTTC
v_call: TRBV9
clone_size: many
j_call: TRBJ1-2
d_call: TRBD1

cdr3_aa: CASSARTGQSSGANVLTF
cdr3_nt: TGTGCCAGCAGCGCCCGGACAGGACAGAGCTCTGGGGCCAACGTCCTGACTTTC
v_call: TRBV9
clone_size: many
j_call: TRBJ2-6
d_call: TRBD1

cdr3_aa: CASSVGSQNTEAFF
cdr3_nt: TGTGCCAGCAGCGTCGGCTCGCAGAACACTGAAGCTTTCTTT
v_call: TRBV9
clone_size: NA
j_call: TRBJ1-1
d_call: NA

cdr3_aa: CASSLRADYEQYF
cdr3_nt: TGTGCCAGCAGCCTAAGGGCAGACTACGAGCAGTACTTC
v_call: TRBV9
clone_size: medium-sized
j_call: TRBJ2-7
d_call: NA

cdr3_aa: CASSRQGDTEAFF
cdr3_nt: TGTGCCAGCAGCAGGCAGGGAGACACTGAAGCTTTCTTT
v_call: TRBV9
clone_size: many
j_call: TRBJ1-1
d_call: NA

cdr3_aa: CASSVGGRGTNEKLFF
cdr3_nt: TGTGCCAGCAGCGTCGGGGGGCGAGGCACTAATGAAAAACTGTTTTTT
v_call: TRBV9
clone_size: many
j_call: TRBJ1-4
d_call: NA

cdr3_aa: CASSGDQGGYEQYF
cdr3_nt: TGTGCCAGCAGCGGAGATCAGGGGGGCTACGAGCAGTACTTC
v_call: TRBV9
clone_size: many
j_call: TRBJ2-7
d_call: NA

cdr3_aa: CASSVGREVDYGYTF
cdr3_nt: TGTGCCAGCAGCGTAGGCAGGGAGGTCGACTATGGCTACACCTTC
v_call: TRBV9
clone_size: many
j_call: TRBJ1-2
d_call: NA

cdr3_aa: CASSSTGTGKETQYF
cdr3_nt: TGTGCCAGCAGCTCGACCGGGACAGGGAAAGAGACCCAGTACTTC
v_call: TRBV9
clone_size: many
j_call: TRBJ2-5
d_call: TRBD1

cdr3_aa: CASSLRGGQQETQYF
cdr3_nt: TGTGCCAGCAGCCTTAGGGGGGGACAACAAGAGACCCAGTACTTC
v_call: TRBV9
clone_size: few
j_call: TRBJ2-5
d_call: NA

cdr3_aa: CASSVRTGLTGELFF
cdr3_nt: TGTGCCAGCAGCGTAAGGACAGGGTTGACCGGGGAGCTGTTTTTT
v_call: TRBV9
clone_size: many
j_call: TRBJ2-2
d_call: TRBD1

cdr3_aa: CASSVDPLAAQETQYF
cdr3_nt: TGTGCCAGCAGCGTAGATCCCCTAGCGGCCCAAGAGACCCAGTACTTC
v_call: TRBV9
clone_size: many
j_call: TRBJ2-5
d_call: TRBD2

cdr3_aa: CASSPHRGGYTF
cdr3_nt: TGTGCCAGCAGCCCGCACAGGGGTGGCTACACCTTC
v_call: TRBV21-1
clone_size: many
j_call: TRBJ1-2
d_call: NA

cdr3_aa: CASSKRLAGDDTQYF
cdr3_nt: TGTGCCAGCAGCAAGAGACTAGCGGGGGATGATACGCAGTATTTT
v_call: TRBV9
clone_size: many
j_call: TRBJ2-3
d_call: TRBD2

cdr3_aa: CASSPRTSGSYINEQFF
cdr3_nt: TGTGCCAGCAGCCCAAGGACTAGCGGGAGTTATATTAATGAGCAGTTCTTC
v_call: TRBV9
clone_size: many
j_call: TRBJ2-1
d_call: TRBD2

cdr3_aa: CASSVSAGSGNTIYF
cdr3_nt: TGTGCCAGCAGCGTATCGGCCGGGTCTGGAAACACCATATATTTT
v_call: TRBV9
clone_size: many
j_call: TRBJ1-3
d_call: NA

cdr3_aa: CASSADGGGGTEAFF
cdr3_nt: TGTGCCAGCAGCGCGGACGGGGGAGGGGGCACTGAAGCTTTCTTT
v_call: TRBV9
clone_size: many
j_call: TRBJ1-1
d_call: NA

cdr3_aa: CASSRDSGLQETQYF
cdr3_nt: TGTGCCAGCAGCCGAGACAGCGGGCTCCAAGAGACCCAGTACTTC
v_call: TRBV9
clone_size: many
j_call: TRBJ2-5
d_call: NA

cdr3_aa: CASSVGYGNGELFF
cdr3_nt: TGTGCCAGCAGCGTAGGGTATGGGAACGGGGAGCTGTTTTTT
v_call: TRBV9
clone_size: NA
j_call: TRBJ2-2
d_call: NA